The clone carrying this T cell receptor beta chain was seen only a few times. What it binds is unknown. The data stem from a study of T cell repertoires in cytomegalovirus infection. Study outcomes and limitations: HLA-C-restricted TCR beta clonotypes specific for CMV led the ex vivo response.

TCRdb used MiXCR to reprocess the reads, holding one entry per CDR3 protein. The top ten hold approximately 14% of the sample, which has about 440,000 distinct CDR3 sequences, approximately 30% seen once. V shed 3 bases and J shed 8 bases, with 20 bases lying between them. The germline gives CDR1 LGHNA, CDR2 YNFKEQ. This CDR3 is built from 16 residues. The rearrangement uses TRBV4-2 and TRBJ2-4; D is perhaps TRBD1 or TRBD2 (6 bases each). Sequencing input: PBMCs. This receptor was obtained from a human donor in good health (CMV status not recorded). Some clones in this sample may be carry-over from other donors' samples. CDR3 bases: TGTGCCAGCAGCCAGGAGAACGGGGGCGTAGGAGACATTCAGTACTTC. Amino acids: CASSQENGGVGDIQYF.